This section outlines one T cell receptor beta chain sequence together with its context. This sample is part of a study of blood T cell repertoires in COVID-19. For the study at large: Sites in the United States, Italy and Spain provided acute and convalescent COVID-19 samples. Nucleic acid was either cDNA or gDNA, and it came from T cells, B-cell-depleted T cells, or PBMCs.

In the authors' methods: Reference gene primer amplification gave estimated nucleated cell counts. Clones were read by immunoSEQ multiplex PCR, and TCRdb kept only the in-frame ones, dropping some. V, J and clone size were drawn from that table, and D and trimming were deduced from the DNA. The data contain over 200,000 clones, 80% to 90% of them singletons. The germline V gene has CDR1 SGHVS and CDR2 FQNEAQ. The CDR3 is made up of 14 amino acids. V lost 0 bases to trimming and J lost 0 bases, with 5 bases between them. V usage is TRBV7-8 and J usage is TRBJ1-2; no clear D gene. The source material was peripheral blood. The source is a man between 40 and 49 years old with active or convalescent COVID-19. The DNA for the CDR3 is TGTGCCAGCAGCTTAGCCGGGTCTAACTATGGCTACACCTTC. Translating gives CASSLAGSNYGYTF.